The 14 T cell receptor beta chains presented below share a single source sample, sequenced in a study of blood T cell repertoires in COVID-19. Assay: immunoSEQ multiplex PCR; the TCRdb copy retains only in-frame clones and omits some. The sample includes 85,000 to 130,000 clones, about 79% seen only once; the top ten take 5% to 7.5%. Sequencing input: peripheral blood. Receptors originate from a man older than 75 with COVID-19, enrolled during active disease.

J is TRBJ2-7 and V is TRBV5-6; D may be TRBD1 (5 bases). The CDR3 has 13 residues. Germline V lookup: CDR1 SGHDT, CDR2 YYEEEE. V was trimmed by 4 bases and J by 9 bases, leaving 17 bases between them. The CDR3 is CASSKDPSQGQYF. CDR3 coding DNA: TGTGCCAGCAGCAAGGACCCGTCCCAGGGGCAGTACTTC.

V gene TRBV6-5 combines with J gene TRBJ2-5, with 10 bases aligning to TRBD1. Looked up from germline, CDR1 is MNHEY and CDR2 is SVGAGI. J was trimmed by 1 base and V by 6 bases; bases with no gene match: 5. CDR3 length: 15 amino acids. CDR3 sequence: CASRRTGGRQETQYF. CDR3 coding DNA: TGTGCCAGCAGGAGGACAGGGGGTCGCCAAGAGACCCAGTACTTC.

The chain carries TRBV7-9 and TRBJ1-1, with 7 nucleotides matching TRBD1. The CDR3 is made up of 16 amino acids. V was pared by 3 bases and J by 6 bases, with 13 bases of the junction left unmatched. CDR1 SEHNR and CDR2 FQNEAQ come from the germline V gene (reference sequence). The CDR3 sequence: CASSLRQGSFFAEAFF. The DNA of the CDR3 is TGTGCCAGCAGCTTGAGACAGGGATCGTTTTTCGCTGAAGCTTTCTTT.

This sequence joins TRBV6-5 and TRBJ1-2; 11 bases are a match to TRBD1. The germline gives CDR1 MNHEY, CDR2 SVGAGI. The ends lost 4 bases at V and 7 bases at J; junction bases unmatched: 5. This CDR3 region has 14 residues. In DNA, the CDR3 is TGTGCCAGCAGTTCGGACAGGGGGCAAGGTGGCTACACCTTC. The encoded protein is CASSSDRGQGGYTF.

This clone was counted only a few times. The genes are TRBV12-3 or TRBV12-4 and TRBJ2-1; 10 nucleotides align to TRBD1. The CDR3 has 13 amino acids. V gave up 6 bases and J gave up 7 bases; unmatched junction bases: 3. The CDR3 sequence: CASRAGQGNEQFF. The CDR3 coding sequence is TGTGCCAGCAGAGCGGGACAGGGGAATGAGCAGTTCTTC.

The rearrangement links TRBV6-1 to TRBJ1-6, with D possibly TRBD1 on 5 matching bases. V was clipped by 5 bases and J by 6 bases, with 14 bases between them. CDR1 and CDR2 from the germline V gene are MNHNS and SASEGT. This CDR3 comprises 15 residues. CDR3 in amino acids: CASSTDGGINSPLHF. The CDR3 DNA follows: TGTGCCAGCAGTACCGACGGGGGAATTAATTCACCCCTCCACTTT.

The CDR3 coding sequence is TGTGCCAGCAGTGATTTAGCGGAAAGCACAGATACGCAGTATTTT. Its translation: CASSDLAESTDTQYF. The J gene is TRBJ2-3, the V gene TRBV2; D is perhaps TRBD2 (6 bases). The CDR3 has 15 residues. Germline V lookup: CDR1 SNHLY, CDR2 FYNNEI. Trimming pared 3 bases from V and 0 bases from J, leaving 10 bases between.

The rearrangement uses TRBV15 and TRBJ2-1; maybe TRBD2 (5 bases). Germline CDR1 and CDR2: LNHNV and YYDKDF (reference sequence). The CDR3 is made up of 13 amino acids. V dropped 3 bases and J dropped 12 bases, with 15 bases sitting between them. Here the CDR3 reads CATSSNKASGQFF. CDR3 coding DNA: TGTGCCACCAGCAGTAATAAGGCGAGCGGGCAGTTCTTC.

This chain joins TRBV7-3 and TRBJ1-5, with 8 bases that match TRBD1. This CDR3 region has 13 residues. V was clipped by 4 bases and J by 6 bases; unmatched bases: 2. Per germline, CDR1 SGHTA and CDR2 FQGTGA. In DNA form, the CDR3 reads TGTGCCAGCAGCTCAGGGGGCGGTCAGCCCCAGCATTTT. This encodes CASSSGGGQPQHF.

This clone was seen once. The chain couples TRBV5-1 to TRBJ2-3, with 7 bases identical to TRBD1. The germline CDR1 and CDR2 sequences are SGHRS and YFSETQ. The CDR3 has 16 amino acids. V lost 1 base and J lost 6; bases outside the gene matches: 11. In DNA, the CDR3 is TGCGCCAGCAGCTTGAAAGCGACAGGGCAAGCGGATACGCAGTATTTT. Protein: CASSLKATGQADTQYF.

The CDR3 is CASSSTGLAAQETQYF. The CDR3 nucleotides read TGTGCCAGCAGCTCTACGGGACTAGCGGCTCAAGAGACCCAGTACTTC. J is TRBJ2-5 and V is TRBV7-3; 11 bases are a match to TRBD2. The germline V gene has CDR1 SGHTA and CDR2 FQGTGA. The trim removed 4 bases at V and 2 bases at J, leaving 6 bases unmatched. This CDR3 comprises 16 residues.

The chain is built from TRBV5-4 and TRBJ2-5, with a tentative D call TRBD1 (5 bases). Trimming stripped 5 bases from V and 2 bases from J, with 13 bases between. The V gene's germline CDR1 is SGHNT and CDR2 YYREEE (reference sequence). The CDR3 is made up of 14 amino acids. Here the CDR3 reads CASRFDSNQETQYF. The CDR3 DNA is TGTGCCAGCAGATTCGACAGTAATCAAGAGACCCAGTACTTC.

The chain employs TRBV29-1 and TRBJ2-2; TRBD2 matches 7 bases. J gave up 0 bases and V 3 bases, and 10 bases lay outside the gene matches. Germline loops: CDR1 SQVTM, CDR2 ANQGSEA. The CDR3 contains 17 residues. For the CDR3, the DNA is TGCAGCGTTGATTCGACTAGCAAACAAACGAACACCGGGGAGCTGTTTTTT. It translates to CSVDSTSKQTNTGELFF.

As for this clone: The junction and the germline gene differ at one end; a read error may be behind it. The gene calls are TRBV5-1 and TRBJ1-2; 8 bases map to TRBD1. From germline, CDR1 is SGHRS and CDR2 YFSETQ. The CDR3 sequence is 15 residues long. The CDR3 DNA reads TGCGCCAGCAGCCCGAACCGACAGGGGAGGGATGGCCACACCTTC. Translating it yields CASSPNRQGRDGHTF. Full variable domain (outside the CDR3, taken from reference TRBV5-1 and TRBJ1-2): KAGVTQTPRYLIKTRGQQVTLSCSPISGHRSVSWYQQTPGQGLQFLFEYFSETQRNKGNFPGRFSGRQFSNSRSEMNVSTLELGDSALYLCASSPNRQGRDGHTFGSGTRLTVV.